The 25 T cell receptor beta chains below come from one sample, sequenced in a study of beta chain features in type 1 diabetes (dated by TCRdb to the late 2010s). What the authors observed across the whole study: In all four CD4+ subsets, TCRB CDR3 length was moderately but significantly shorter in type 1 diabetes patients.

Their cognate antigens are unknown. Preparation of the library involved the immunoSEQ multiplex PCR assay. All of the isolated RNA was reverse transcribed with the High Capacity cDNA Reverse Transcription Kit, so expressed TCRB transcripts were sequenced. TCRdb's version of the immuneACCESS table is confined to in-frame rearrangements and falls short of the full clone set. An unresolved V gene accounts for under half of the shortfall where checked; the remainder is of unknown origin. This sample is represented by some 250,000 clones; over 11% of them were singletons. The ten largest clones represent approximately 0.018% of the sample. Sequencing was performed on naive CD4+ T cells from blood. The cell subset or site label on this specimen signifies: true naive CD4+ T cells. These receptors were collected from a man under 40 with type 1 diabetes.

This clone was counted only a few times. The genes are TRBV7-9 and TRBJ1-4; D is possibly TRBD1 (6 bases). Trimming removed 0 bases at V and 5 bases at J, with 10 bases between. The length of the CDR3 is 15 residues. Germline V gene data show CDR1 as SEHNR and CDR2 as FQNEAQ (reference sequence). CDR3 bases: TGTGCCAGCAGCTTAGCGACAGGTCGAAATGAAAAACTGTTTTTT. Its translation: CASSLATGRNEKLFF.

The gene calls are TRBV29-1 and TRBJ1-4; perhaps TRBD1 as D (5 bases). V was shortened by 4 bases and J by 4 bases, with 13 bases between the two germline ends. Germline CDR1 and CDR2: SQVTM and ANQGSEA. The CDR3 is 14 residues long. CDR3 region: CSVAPTALNEKLFF. The DNA for the CDR3 is TGCAGCGTTGCCCCGACAGCCCTTAATGAAAAACTGTTTTTT. The full variable domain, its missing parts supplied by reference TRBV29-1 and TRBJ1-4, is SAVISQKPSRDICQRGTSLTIQCQVDSQVTMMFWYRQQPGQSLTLIATANQGSEATYESGFVIDKFPISRPNLTFSTLTVSNMSPEDSSIYLCSVAPTALNEKLFFGSGTQLSVL.

This clone showed up just a few times. The chain is built from TRBV29-1 and TRBJ2-1; 8 nucleotides line up with TRBD1. Germline CDR1 is SQVTM and CDR2 is ANQGSEA. CDR3 length: 13 amino acids. The junction had 8 bases not matched to a gene; V was cut back by 7 bases and J by 6 bases. CDR3 sequence (DNA): TGCAGCGGGACAGGGAGAATGGGCAATGAGCAGTTCTTC. It encodes CSGTGRMGNEQFF.

This clone has a handful of counts. V and J are TRBV29-1 and TRBJ2-1, with D maybe TRBD1 (6 bases). The CDR3 runs to 11 residues. The germline V gene encodes CDR1 SQVTM and CDR2 ANQGSEA. The V end lost 7 bases, the J end lost 9 bases, and 13 bases lay between the germline ends. CDR3 in amino acids: CSAVGATEQFF. As DNA, the CDR3 is TGCAGCGCGGTGGGGGCCACTGAGCAGTTCTTC.

The V call is TRBV4-2, the J call TRBJ2-1, with 7 bases identical to TRBD2. Germline loops: CDR1 LGHNA, CDR2 YNFKEQ. This CDR3 comprises 15 residues. V shed 4 bases, J shed 1 base, and the junction held 4 bases outside the gene matches. CDR3 sequence: CASSLAGESYNEQFF. The CDR3 DNA reads as TGTGCCAGCAGCCTGGCGGGGGAATCCTACAATGAGCAGTTCTTC.

The chain recombines TRBV7-9 with TRBJ2-7; D is unclear. The CDR3 length is 13 residues. Trimming stripped 2 bases from V and 2 bases from J, with 7 bases between. Germline CDR1 and CDR2: SEHNR and FQNEAQ (reference sequence). The CDR3 coding sequence is TGTGCCAGCAGCTTACAGGCAACCTACGAGCAGTACTTC. Translated: CASSLQATYEQYF.

This clone occurred a few times. The V call is TRBV30, the J call TRBJ2-3; 10 bases align to TRBD2. Trimming removed 4 bases from V and 2 bases from J; junction bases left unmatched: 6. This CDR3 spans 15 amino acids. From germline, CDR1 is GTSNPN and CDR2 SVGIG (reference sequence). As DNA, the CDR3 is TGTGCCTGGACCCCCGGGACTAGCGACACAGATACGCAGTATTTT. Amino acid sequence: CAWTPGTSDTDTQYF.

The V call is TRBV7-9, the J call TRBJ1-1; possible D gene TRBD1, 5 bases. Germline V gene lookup returns CDR1 SEHNR and CDR2 FQNEAQ (reference sequence). The ends were cut back, 1 base at V and 8 bases at J, with 8 bases in the middle. The CDR3 has 12 amino acids. For the CDR3, the DNA is TGTGCCAGCAGCTTAGAAGCAGGGGAAGCTTTCTTT. It encodes CASSLEAGEAFF.

V and J are TRBV5-1 and TRBJ1-2; the D gene is possibly TRBD1 (5 bases). CDR3 size: 14 residues. V lost 0 bases, J lost 6 bases, and 12 bases lay in between. Germline assignment: CDR1 SGHRS and CDR2 YFSETQ. The CDR3 region is CASSLGLGDDGYTF. Written as DNA, the CDR3 is TGCGCCAGCAGCTTGGGTTTAGGGGATGATGGCTACACCTTC.

The V and J genes are TRBV6-5 and TRBJ1-2; 8 bases map to TRBD1. CDR1 is MNHEY and CDR2 is SVGAGI in the germline V gene. This CDR3 comprises 13 residues. Trimming cost V 6 bases and J 4 bases; bases outside gene matches: 4. The CDR3 DNA reads as TGTGCCAGCAGCCGCGGACAGGGCTATGGCTACACCTTC. Its protein product is CASSRGQGYGYTF.

The sample holds a few counts of this clone. The chain recombines TRBV2 with TRBJ2-1, with D possibly matching TRBD1 (5 bases). The length of the CDR3 is 12 residues. CDR1 and CDR2 (germline): SNHLY, FYNNEI. Deletions cut 5 bases from V and 9 bases from J, with 11 bases between. The CDR3 sequence is CASSLEGAEQFF. The DNA of the CDR3 is TGTGCCAGCAGTCTCGAAGGGGCTGAGCAGTTCTTC.

A few counts support this clone. The chain combines TRBV27 with TRBJ1-2, with unresolved D. Trimming left V 4 bases short and J 2 bases short, with 8 bases between. Germline V gene data show CDR1 as MNHEY and CDR2 as SMNVEV (reference sequence). The CDR3 runs to 13 residues. The CDR3 here is CASSSEGNYGYTF. CDR3 bases: TGTGCCAGCAGTTCTGAGGGAAACTATGGCTACACCTTC.

This chain connects TRBV14 to TRBJ2-7; D perhaps matches TRBD1 (5 bases). The CDR3 spans 15 residues. V lost 4 bases, J lost 1 base, and 14 bases lay in between. Germline values: CDR1 SGHDN, CDR2 FVKESK. CDR3 residues: CASSPAGLGSYEQYF. DNA for the CDR3: TGTGCCAGCAGCCCGGCAGGGTTGGGATCCTACGAGCAGTACTTC.

This chain joins TRBV7-2 and TRBJ2-3; 7 positions match TRBD2. With V trimmed by 6 bases and J by 9 bases, 9 bases remained unmatched. CDR1 is SGHTA and CDR2 is FQGNSA in the germline V gene. The CDR3 runs to 13 residues. CDR3 loop: CASRTSAHSTQYF. In nucleotides, the CDR3 is TGTGCCAGCAGAACTAGCGCGCACTCCACGCAGTATTTT. Full variable domain (remainder filled in from reference TRBV7-2 and TRBJ2-3): GAGVSQSPSNKVTEKGKDVELRCDPISGHTALYWYRQSLGQGLEFLIYFQGNSAPDKSGLPSDRFSAERTGGSVSTLTIQRTQQEDSAVYLCASRTSAHSTQYFGPGTRLTVL.

Worth noting for this clone: The germline gene is not matched at one end of the junction; a read error may be the cause. This sequence joins TRBV30 and TRBJ1-2; D is undetermined. Germline CDR1 reads GTSNPN; CDR2 reads SVGIG (reference sequence). This CDR3 is built from 11 residues. CDR3 protein: CAWSSTVGCTF. DNA of the CDR3: TGTGCCTGGAGTTCAACAGTGGGCTGCACCTTC.

The rearrangement uses TRBV5-8 and TRBJ1-2; 8 nucleotides match TRBD1. CDR1 and CDR2 (germline): SGHTS, YDEGEE. Unmatched junction bases numbered 8, after V lost 4 bases and J lost 9 bases. The CDR3 is 13 residues long. CDR3 nucleotides: TGTGCCAGCAGCCCGGGACAGGTCTCTAGCTACACCTTC. Translated: CASSPGQVSSYTF.

This clone has only a few counts. The chain joins TRBV5-1 to TRBJ2-3; D uncertain. The V and J ends lost 1 base and 0 bases respectively, with 12 bases between them. The CDR3 runs to 16 residues. Germline CDR1 reads SGHRS; CDR2 reads YFSETQ. CDR3 amino acids: CASSLWAATSTDTQYF. The DNA for the CDR3 is TGCGCCAGCAGCTTGTGGGCCGCAACTAGCACAGATACGCAGTATTTT.

This clone turned up a few times. The chain combines TRBV28 with TRBJ2-7; TRBD1 matches at 7 bases. This CDR3 comprises 16 residues. Germline V gene lookup returns CDR1 MDHEN and CDR2 SYDVKM. V shed 6 bases and J 0 bases; nucleotides not matched to a gene: 11. Written as DNA, the CDR3 is TGTGCCAGCAGACTACCGACAGGGATGAGCTCCTACGAGCAGTACTTC. Residues: CASRLPTGMSSYEQYF. The full variable domain, rest sourced from reference TRBV28 and TRBJ2-7, is DVKVTQSSRYLVKRTGEKVFLECVQDMDHENMFWYRQDPGLGLRLIYFSYDVKMKEKGDIPEGYSVSREKKERFSLILESASTNQTSMYLCASRLPTGMSSYEQYFGPGTRLTVT.

This clone has a handful of counts. The V and J genes are TRBV7-2 and TRBJ2-7, with a tentative D call TRBD2 (6 bases). CDR1 and CDR2 from the germline V gene are SGHTA and FQGNSA. This CDR3 has 14 amino acids. Trimming took 7 bases from V and 7 from J, leaving 20 bases between them. CDR3 protein: CASNRRDSGGEQYF. CDR3 nucleotides: TGTGCCAGCAACCGCCGAGACTCCGGGGGAGAGCAGTACTTC.

This rearrangement joins TRBV18 to TRBJ2-1; 8 bases match TRBD2. Germline CDR1 reads KGHSH; CDR2 reads LQKENI. J lost 12 bases, V lost 0 bases, and 13 bases had no gene match. This CDR3 is 16 amino acids long. In nucleotides, the CDR3 is TGTGCCAGCTCACCACCAGGAGCGGGAGCCCAGCGTGGGCAGTTCTTC. Translated, it gives CASSPPGAGAQRGQFF.

This clone showed up just a few times. The chain has TRBV6-5 and TRBJ2-5, with 13 bases that match TRBD2. Unmatched junction bases numbered 6, after V lost 6 bases and J lost 5 bases. This CDR3 spans 15 amino acids. Germline assignment: CDR1 MNHEY and CDR2 SVGAGI. CDR3 bases: TGTGCCAGCAGCGGACTAGCGGGAGTGGCGGAGACCCAGTACTTC. The encoded protein is CASSGLAGVAETQYF.

The chain carries TRBV29-1 and TRBJ1-1; maybe TRBD1 (5 bases). This CDR3 is 13 amino acids long. The germline V gene has CDR1 SQVTM and CDR2 ANQGSEA. Between the trimmed V and J ends, which lost 4 bases and 3 bases, there was a span of 12 bases. DNA of the CDR3: TGCAGCGTTGTGGGAGGGGATGACACTGAAGCTTTCTTT. Translation gives CSVVGGDDTEAFF.

This clone was counted only a few times. The V and J genes are TRBV11-3 and TRBJ1-2; a possible D gene is TRBD1 (6 bases). The CDR3 has 12 amino acids. V lost 4 bases, J lost 7 bases, and 10 bases lay in between. The germline V gene encodes CDR1 SGHNT and CDR2 YENEEA. The CDR3 DNA sequence: TGTGCCAGCAGCTCACGGGGGGCTGGCTACACCTTC. Translation gives CASSSRGAGYTF.

V is TRBV27 and J is TRBJ2-3; a weak D match, TRBD2 (5 bases). Germline V gene lookup returns CDR1 MNHEY and CDR2 SMNVEV (reference sequence). Trimming stripped 2 bases from V and 7 bases from J, with 13 bases between. The CDR3 totals 14 residues. The CDR3 reads CASSLESSSHTQYF. CDR3 DNA sequence: TGTGCCAGCAGTTTAGAATCTTCTAGCCATACGCAGTATTTT.

This sequence joins TRBV18 and TRBJ2-5; 8 bases line up with TRBD2. The CDR3 extends over 15 amino acids. V lost 1 base and J lost 2; bases outside the gene matches: 3. The germline V gene encodes CDR1 KGHSH and CDR2 LQKENI. CDR3: CASSPRRGDQETQYF. The DNA for the CDR3 is TGTGCCAGCTCACCACGGCGGGGGGATCAAGAGACCCAGTACTTC.